The source of this T cell receptor beta chain is a study of T cell responses to AZD1222 COVID-19 vaccine (dated by TCRdb to the early 2020s). Regarding the study in general: A total of 230 to 250 trial participants underwent TCR sequencing, of whom around 200 received two doses of AZD1222 and about 26 received two doses of the MenACWY control vaccine. Trial participants were enrolled into age subgroups of 18-55, 56-69 and 70-plus years, which contained about 160, 30 and 59 TCR-sequenced participants, respectively.

Notes on this clone: It lacks a known antigen. No qualities accompany the bases; no much larger clone lies one base away.

The paper as a whole reports these results and caveats: Most participants were white British and females outnumbered males, and the authors suggested that clonal diversity may have been underestimated. Only five or six AZD1222 recipients were SARS-CoV-2 seropositive at baseline, limiting conclusions about previously exposed vaccinees. Because no samples from the day 14 peak response were available, repertoires could be characterized only after the peak T cell response. The 56-69-year group was small, and its depth increase did not reach significance, likely because of low power. The whole spike protein was spanned by vaccine-associated CD4 TCRs, and dominant responses were seen in regions 160-218 and 743-854. Reportedly, close to half of the unique spike-specific TCRs recognized epitopes lying outside the regions that are mutated in the B.1.351 and B.1.1.7 variants. After two AZD1222 doses, both the breadth and the depth of spike-specific TCRs were significantly higher than at day 0 and than in MenACWY recipients.

What this sample's time point label stands for: about 28 days (+/-7) after the second vaccine dose. AZD1222 recipients whose second dose came at about 4 weeks and those whose second dose came at about 12 weeks were combined into one group, since spike-specific TCR depth and breadth did not differ between the two schedules. The vaccinee samples were drawn from two UK trials, COV001 and COV002, one of which was a single-blind randomized controlled phase 2/3 trial testing AZD1222 (ChAdOx1 nCoV-19) in healthy adults. Trial participant PBMC samples were collected at day 0 and day 28 after the second dose for TCRbeta chain sequencing. For this chain, trimming is 6 bases at the V end and 6 bases at the J end, and the number of junction bases without a gene match is 2. The CDR3 has 13 amino acids, counting the end cysteine and phenylalanine. Just CDR3 DNA is preserved here, 39 bases in frame from base 1. The CDR1 and CDR2 encoded by the germline V gene are MNHEY and SVGAGI.

The CDR3 regions of human TCRbeta chains were analyzed by immunosequencing. Under the source paper's analysis protocol: TCRs in the repertoires were compared against a reference library of SARS-CoV-2-specific TCRs that had been generated with the MIRA antigen-specificity platform. Breadth was defined as the fraction of unique TCRs that were SARS-CoV-2-associated, and depth was defined as the fraction of total T cells that were SARS-CoV-2-associated. Using the MIRA data, every spike-specific TCR was mapped to the spike region that the TCR reacted to and assigned to either a CD4 or a CD8 class. Log10-transformed breadth and depth values were compared by one-way ANOVA with Sidak's multiple comparisons tests. This is the immuneACCESS table as TCRdb keeps it, with only in-frame sequences that have V and J called. A part of the clones is gone; compared with another copy, unresolved V genes explain less than half, and the rest is unexplained. D and trimming were read from the DNA, whereas the V and J calls and clone size are those reported in that table. A total of approximately 110,000 clones appear in this sample, approximately 89% of them only once. The ten largest clones represent around 4.6% of the sample.

Recombination joined TRBV6-5 with TRBJ1-6, with 7 bases matching TRBD1. Here the sequenced sample was peripheral blood, taken 28 days after the second AZD1222 dose. The TCR sequence derives from an adult who received the AZD1222 COVID-19 vaccine. The sequenced DNA: TGTGCCAGCAGGGCAGGGGGTAATTCACCCCTCCACTTT. It specifies CASRAGGNSPLHF.